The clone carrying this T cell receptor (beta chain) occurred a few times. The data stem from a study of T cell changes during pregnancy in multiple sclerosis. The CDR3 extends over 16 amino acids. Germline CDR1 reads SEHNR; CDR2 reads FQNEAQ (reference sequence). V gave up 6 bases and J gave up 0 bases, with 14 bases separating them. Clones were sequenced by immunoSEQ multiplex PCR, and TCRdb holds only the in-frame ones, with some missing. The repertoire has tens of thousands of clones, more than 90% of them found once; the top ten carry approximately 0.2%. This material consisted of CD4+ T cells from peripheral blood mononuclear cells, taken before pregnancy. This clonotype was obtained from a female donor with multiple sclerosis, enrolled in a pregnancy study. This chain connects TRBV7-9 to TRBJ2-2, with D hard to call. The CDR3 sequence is CASSPWAGSNTGELFF. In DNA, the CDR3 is TGTGCCAGCAGTCCCTGGGCAGGATCGAACACCGGGGAGCTGTTTTTT. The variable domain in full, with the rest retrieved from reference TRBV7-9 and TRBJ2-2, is DTGVSQNPRHKITKRGQNVTFRCDPISEHNRLYWYRQTLGQGPEFLTYFQNEAQLEKSRLLSDRFSAERPKGSFSTLEIQRTEQGDSAMYLCASSPWAGSNTGELFFGEGSRLTVL.